This is a list of T cell receptor beta chains from one sample in a study of blood T cell repertoires in COVID-19. Measured with immunoSEQ multiplex PCR; TCRdb has only the in-frame clones, and not every one. Of roughly 200,000 clones in the sample, approximately 84% were seen once. Sequencing used peripheral blood. The receptors stem from a woman of 80 years or more with COVID-19, enrolled during active disease. The CDR3 runs from the conserved cysteine through the conserved F or W. Fields, in order: V gene, clone size, D gene, J gene, CDR3 protein, CDR3 DNA. A D gene is named only where the DNA matches it firmly. Expanded clones get a size class; other rows say once, few or many, or leave the size out.

TRBV25-1	-	TRBD1	TRBJ2-3	CASSWTGAGDTQYF	TGTGCCAGCAGCTGGACAGGGGCAGGTGATACGCAGTATTTT
TRBV5-1	-	TRBD1	TRBJ2-7	CASSLAGTGSYEQYF	TGCGCCAGCAGCTTGGCAGGGACAGGGTCCTACGAGCAGTACTTC
TRBV5-1	-	-	TRBJ2-1	CASERGNRGRSEQFF	TGCGCCAGCGAGCGGGGGAACAGGGGGCGGAGTGAGCAGTTCTTC
TRBV6-5	-	TRBD1	TRBJ1-3	CASSQTGTGNTIYF	TGTGCCAGCAGTCAGACAGGGACTGGAAACACCATATATTTT
TRBV11-2	-	-	TRBJ1-6	CASSFSLGNNSPLHF	TGTGCCAGCAGCTTTTCCCTTGGCAATAATTCACCCCTCCACTTT
TRBV28	-	TRBD2	TRBJ2-3	CASSFERGATDTQYF	TGTGCCAGCAGTTTCGAGCGGGGGGCCACGGATACGCAGTATTTT
TRBV5-1	-	-	TRBJ1-1	CASSPGGFASNTEAFF	TGCGCCAGCAGCCCTGGCGGGTTTGCTTCGAACACTGAAGCTTTCTTT
TRBV5-1	-	TRBD1	TRBJ1-2	CASSSRDSTITDYGYTF	TGCGCCAGCAGCAGCCGGGACAGCACAATAACCGACTATGGCTACACCTTC
TRBV6-1	few	-	TRBJ1-1	CASSDEPEAFF	TGTGCCAGCAGTGATGAGCCTGAAGCTTTCTTT
TRBV5-4	-	-	TRBJ2-7	CASSAEGGFKGAAEQYF	TGTGCCAGCAGCGCAGAGGGAGGTTTTAAGGGGGCGGCCGAGCAGTACTTC
TRBV3-1/TRBV3-2	once	-	TRBJ1-3	CASSAEGRLSGNTIYF	TGTGCCAGCAGCGCGGAGGGACGGCTTTCTGGAAACACCATATATTTT
TRBV10-3	-	TRBD1	TRBJ2-3	CAISGTGGDTDTQYF	TGTGCCATCAGTGGGACAGGGGGAGACACAGATACGCAGTATTTT
TRBV7-3	-	TRBD1	TRBJ1-1	CASRGQGGTEAFF	TGTGCCAGCAGGGGACAGGGGGGCACTGAAGCTTTCTTT
TRBV5-1	-	TRBD1	TRBJ1-5	CASRPDRGGQPQHF	TGCGCCAGCAGACCGGACAGGGGGGGTCAGCCCCAGCATTTT
TRBV6-5	-	TRBD1	TRBJ2-5	CASSRTGGVETQYF	TGTGCCAGCAGTCGGACAGGGGGCGTAGAGACCCAGTACTTC
TRBV12-3/TRBV12-4	-	-	TRBJ1-4	CASNRGGNEKLFF	TGTGCCAGCAATAGAGGGGGTAATGAAAAACTGTTTTTT
TRBV20-1	once	TRBD1	TRBJ1-3	CSASGQGIPGNTIYF	TGCAGTGCTAGTGGACAGGGAATCCCTGGAAACACCATATATTTT